This entry features one T cell receptor (beta chain) sequence. Antigen specificity is unknown. The entry originates in a study of CD4 T cells in relation to SARS-CoV-2 and coronaviruses. Turning to the study itself: After less than eleven days of antigen culture, PBMC TCR beta CDR3s were sequenced.

Before the COVID-19 pandemic, during about 2010-2018, CD4+ T cells were taken from unexposed donors. After roughly 9 days of culture, CD4+ T cells were isolated. CDR3 length: 13 amino acids. Trimming cost V 5 bases and J 11 bases, with 16 bases left between them. Per germline, CDR1 LNHDA and CDR2 SQIVND (reference sequence). Generated by immunoSEQ multiplex PCR, the TCRdb table keeps only in-frame clones and is missing some. The sample lists 15,000 to 20,000 clones, over 65% occurring once. This receptor was identified in a human donor in good health. The V call is TRBV19, the J call TRBJ2-1; TRBD2 might be the D (6 bases). The specimen was CD4+ T cells from PBMCs, cultured in vitro. The CDR3 sequence is CASSSDPGRKQFF. The CDR3, as DNA: TGTGCCAGTAGTTCCGACCCGGGGAGGAAGCAGTTCTTC.